A single sample is the source of the 15 T cell receptor beta chains below, sequenced in a study of early T cells in non-severe SARS-CoV-2 infection. MiXCR was run by TCRdb on the 5' RACE reads, yielding one entry per CDR3 protein. The sample shows fewer than 50,000 distinct CDR3 sequences, roughly 4.2% of them seen only once. The source material was whole blood. The receptors here all came from an adult who was a healthcare worker with PCR-confirmed SARS-CoV-2 infection or an uninfected control (not recorded which).

This clonotype occurred a few times. The DNA for the CDR3 is TGCAGCGTAGTAGGCGGGGGGTCTTACGAGCAGTACTTC. Translation: CSVVGGGSYEQYF. The V gene is TRBV29-1, the J gene TRBJ2-7; 8 bases line up with TRBD2. Germline V CDR1 and CDR2: SQVTM, ANQGSEA. CDR3 length: 13 amino acids. Trimming took 6 bases from V and 4 from J; bases not matched to a gene: 8.

The sample holds many counts of this clonotype. The chain links TRBV3-1 to TRBJ1-1, with D unclear. The CDR3 is 13 residues long. Trimming shortened V by 6 bases and J by 2 bases, and 10 bases separated the two germline ends. Per the germline V gene, CDR1 is LGHDT and CDR2 is YNNKEL (reference sequence). For the CDR3, the DNA is TGTGCCAGCAGGCGGTCAGACAACACTGAAGCTTTCTTT. Its translation: CASRRSDNTEAFF.

This clonotype has ten or more counts. The chain couples TRBV6-1 to TRBJ1-4; D is perhaps TRBD1 (6 bases). V was pared by 4 bases and J by 4 bases, with 10 bases between. The CDR3 totals 14 residues. Germline CDR1 reads MNHNS; CDR2 reads SASEGT. The DNA of the CDR3 is TGTGCCAGCAGTGTGACAGGATTTAATGAAAAACTGTTTTTT. This gives the protein CASSVTGFNEKLFF.

This clonotype was seen more than once but under ten times. The rearrangement joins TRBV19 to TRBJ2-7; D is possibly TRBD1 or TRBD2 (5 bases each). Germline V gene lookup returns CDR1 LNHDA and CDR2 SQIVND (reference sequence). CDR3 length: 14 amino acids. V was shortened by 1 base and J by 3 bases, with 10 bases between the two germline ends. This chain's CDR3 is CASSIAGTDYEQYF. CDR3 coding DNA: TGTGCCAGTAGTATAGCCGGGACGGACTACGAGCAGTACTTC.

This clonotype has ten or more counts. V and J are TRBV30 and TRBJ2-1; D ambiguous. The germline V gene has CDR1 GTSNPN and CDR2 SVGIG (reference sequence). The CDR3 is 11 amino acids. With 5 bases removed from V and 7 bases from J, the gap between germline ends came to 9 bases. The CDR3 loop reads CAWETGNEQFF. CDR3 nucleotides: TGTGCCTGGGAAACGGGTAATGAGCAGTTCTTC.

There are many counts of this clonotype. The chain recombines TRBV5-1 with TRBJ2-3; tentative D call: TRBD2 (5 bases). Germline V gives CDR1 SGHRS, CDR2 YFSETQ. CDR3 length equals 16 residues. V was pared by 0 bases and J by 0 bases, with 11 bases between. CDR3 coding DNA: TGCGCCAGCAGCTTGGGGGTTAGCGAGAGCACAGATACGCAGTATTTT. This encodes CASSLGVSESTDTQYF.

This clonotype came up many times. CDR3 coding DNA: TGTGCCAGCAGCGTAGGCACCGGGGAGCTGTTTTTT. Protein sequence: CASSVGTGELFF. The V call is TRBV9, the J call TRBJ2-2, with unresolved D. Per germline, CDR1 SGDLS and CDR2 YYNGEE. The CDR3 runs 12 residues. The V gene lost 0 bases and the J gene lost 4 bases, with 1 base spanning the gap. Based on the CDR3 plus reference TRBV9 and TRBJ2-2, the full variable domain is DSGVTQTPKHLITATGQRVTLRCSPRSGDLSVYWYQQSLDQGLQFLIQYYNGEERAKGNILERFSAQQFPDLHSELNLSSLELGDSALYFCASSVGTGELFFGEGSRLTVL.

This clonotype was counted many times. The rearrangement uses TRBV7-2 and TRBJ2-6; no clear D. Deletions cut 1 base from V and 0 bases from J, with 7 bases between. The germline V gene encodes CDR1 SGHTA and CDR2 FQGNSA. This CDR3 is built from 16 residues. The CDR3 nucleotides read TGTGCCAGCAGCTTAGAAGTCGCCTCTGGGGCCAACGTCCTGACTTTC. It codes for CASSLEVASGANVLTF.

This clonotype was counted many times. V gene TRBV20-1 combines with J gene TRBJ1-5, with no clear D. This CDR3 has 12 residues. Trimming removed 3 bases at V and 2 bases at J, with 5 bases between. Germline assignment: CDR1 DFQATT and CDR2 SNEGSKA (reference sequence). CDR3 nucleotide sequence: TGCAGTGCTAGCGGTGGCAATCAGCCCCAGCATTTT. Residues: CSASGGNQPQHF.

On this clonotype itself: A much larger clone lies one base from this, so it may be a read error. The chain has TRBV10-2 and TRBJ2-3; no firm D call. The CDR3 extends over 13 amino acids. The V and J ends lost 7 bases and 10 bases respectively, with 18 bases between them. Germline values: CDR1 WSHSY, CDR2 SAAADI. CDR3 protein: CASTPLLAYAQYF. DNA of the CDR3: TGCGCCAGCACCCCCCTCTTGGCGTATGCGCAGTATTTT.

J is TRBJ2-2 and V is TRBV13; D uncertain. V lost 5 bases to trimming and J lost 2 bases, with 12 bases between them. Germline V gives CDR1 PRHDT, CDR2 FYEKMQ (reference sequence). The CDR3 runs to 15 residues. This chain's CDR3 is CASSVGLINTGELFF. Here the CDR3 DNA reads TGTGCCAGCAGCGTGGGTCTTATAAACACCGGGGAGCTGTTTTTT.

This clonotype came up a few times. This rearrangement joins TRBV20-1 to TRBJ2-3; TRBD2 matches 12 bases. V gave up 2 bases and J gave up 6 bases; unmatched junction bases: 6. This CDR3 comprises 15 residues. In germline, CDR1 is DFQATT, CDR2 SNEGSKA (reference sequence). The CDR3 is CSARPTSGRLDTQYF. For the CDR3, the DNA is TGCAGTGCTAGACCAACTAGCGGGAGGTTGGATACGCAGTATTTT.

Ten or more counts support this clonotype. The chain recombines TRBV10-3 with TRBJ2-1; TRBD1 matches at 7 bases. V lost 8 bases to trimming and J lost 2 bases; unmatched junction nucleotides: 9. Germline V gives CDR1 ENHRY, CDR2 SYGVKD. The CDR3 extends over 15 amino acids. The CDR3 nucleotides read TGTGCCATCCAGTCCGGGACAGTTACCTACAATGAGCAGTTCTTC. The encoded protein is CAIQSGTVTYNEQFF.

This clonotype was seen many times. This rearrangement joins TRBV5-1 to TRBJ2-7, with D hard to call. CDR3 length: 11 residues. Germline CDR1 SGHRS, CDR2 YFSETQ. Trimming left V 3 bases short and J 7 bases short, with 8 bases between. CDR3 in DNA: TGCGCCAGCAGCTCCGCGGAGGAGCAGTACTTC. Amino acid sequence: CASSSAEEQYF.

There are many counts of this clonotype. The chain joins TRBV30 to TRBJ2-5; 7 bases align to TRBD1. Trimming cost V 1 base and J 7 bases; bases outside gene matches: 6. This CDR3 contains 13 residues. Germline CDR1 and CDR2: GTSNPN and SVGIG (reference sequence). CDR3 sequence (DNA): TGTGCCTGGAGTGGGGGACAGCCCGGGACCCAGTACTTC. Its protein is CAWSGGQPGTQYF.